The clone carrying this T cell receptor (beta chain) was detected many times. Its antigen remains unidentified. TCRdb independently ran MiXCR on the 5' RACE reads; one entry per CDR3 protein. Altogether tens of thousands of distinct CDR3 sequences are present, almost 7.5% being singletons, with the ten largest covering about 4.6%. These data come from a study of neurological immune-mediated disorders. Overall study findings and caveats: Multiple sclerosis patients had less TCR clonal expansion than even healthy controls, unlike HTLV-1-associated myelopathy.

The sequenced sample was PBMCs. This clonotype originated in a woman aged 40 to 50 in good health.

The CDR3 protein is CASSGSPPRQETQYF. The CDR3 coding sequence is TGTGCCAGCAGCGGGAGCCCCCCTCGGCAAGAGACCCAGTACTTC. V usage is TRBV2 and J usage is TRBJ2-5; D is possibly TRBD2 (6 bases). The length of the CDR3 is 15 residues. V was clipped by 6 bases and J by 2 bases, with 16 bases between them. Per germline, CDR1 SNHLY and CDR2 FYNNEI. The full variable domain, in which reference TRBV2 and TRBJ2-5 provide the parts outside the CDR3, is EPEVTQTPSHQVTQMGQEVILRCVPISNHLYFYWYRQILGQKVEFLVSFYNNEISEKSEIFDDQFSVERPDGSNFTLKIRSTKLEDSAMYFCASSGSPPRQETQYFGPGTRLLVL.